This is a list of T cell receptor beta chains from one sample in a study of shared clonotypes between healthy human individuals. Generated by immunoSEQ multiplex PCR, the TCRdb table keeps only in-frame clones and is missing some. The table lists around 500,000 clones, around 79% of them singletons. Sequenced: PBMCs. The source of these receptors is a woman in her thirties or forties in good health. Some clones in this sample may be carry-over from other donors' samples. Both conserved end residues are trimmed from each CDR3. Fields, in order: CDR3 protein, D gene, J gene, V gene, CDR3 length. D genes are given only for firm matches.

cdr3_aa: ASSALTAGGELF
d_call: -
j_call: TRBJ2-2
v_call: TRBV9
cdr3_length: 12

cdr3_aa: ASSRPKRQF
d_call: -
j_call: TRBJ2-1
v_call: TRBV7-8
cdr3_length: 9

cdr3_aa: ASSLTPGQGARETQY
d_call: TRBD1
j_call: TRBJ2-5
v_call: TRBV5-1
cdr3_length: 15

cdr3_aa: ASSSSGGRAGELF
d_call: TRBD2
j_call: TRBJ2-2
v_call: TRBV9
cdr3_length: 13

cdr3_aa: ASSLVAGTSYEQY
d_call: -
j_call: TRBJ2-7
v_call: TRBV5-1
cdr3_length: 13

cdr3_aa: ATSRVDRSYGYT
d_call: -
j_call: TRBJ1-2
v_call: TRBV15
cdr3_length: 12

cdr3_aa: ASSVASSPSEGPLGGANVLT
d_call: -
j_call: TRBJ2-6
v_call: TRBV9
cdr3_length: 20

cdr3_aa: ASSPPAGTTYEQY
d_call: -
j_call: TRBJ2-7
v_call: TRBV7-8
cdr3_length: 13

cdr3_aa: ASSSWTGEMYNEQF
d_call: TRBD1
j_call: TRBJ2-1
v_call: TRBV7-2
cdr3_length: 14

cdr3_aa: ASSPPGLGSNEQF
d_call: TRBD2
j_call: TRBJ2-1
v_call: TRBV7-2
cdr3_length: 13

cdr3_aa: ASSLTGQGREDTQY
d_call: TRBD1
j_call: TRBJ2-3
v_call: TRBV5-1
cdr3_length: 14

cdr3_aa: ASSPLGTINYGYT
d_call: -
j_call: TRBJ1-2
v_call: TRBV11-2
cdr3_length: 13

cdr3_aa: ASSFRDTHEQY
d_call: -
j_call: TRBJ2-7
v_call: TRBV11-2
cdr3_length: 11

cdr3_aa: ASSPGLTEADTQY
d_call: -
j_call: TRBJ2-3
v_call: TRBV7-2
cdr3_length: 13

cdr3_aa: VIGHINTEAF
d_call: -
j_call: TRBJ1-1
v_call: TRBV7-5
cdr3_length: 10

cdr3_aa: ASSSQGGGQPQH
d_call: TRBD1
j_call: TRBJ1-5
v_call: TRBV7-2
cdr3_length: 12

cdr3_aa: ATLRDRDRSPLH
d_call: TRBD1
j_call: TRBJ1-6
v_call: TRBV2
cdr3_length: 12

cdr3_aa: ASSAPGFVYGYT
d_call: -
j_call: TRBJ1-2
v_call: TRBV6-1
cdr3_length: 12

cdr3_aa: ASSSGQGAYEQY
d_call: TRBD1
j_call: TRBJ2-7
v_call: TRBV7-2
cdr3_length: 12

cdr3_aa: ASSPTSGQETQY
d_call: TRBD2
j_call: TRBJ2-5
v_call: TRBV7-9
cdr3_length: 12

cdr3_aa: ASSRRGAESTEAF
d_call: -
j_call: TRBJ1-1
v_call: TRBV14
cdr3_length: 13

cdr3_aa: ASSARGQHTEAF
d_call: TRBD1
j_call: TRBJ1-1
v_call: TRBV19
cdr3_length: 12

cdr3_aa: ATSRDRGSQGNQPQH
d_call: -
j_call: TRBJ1-5
v_call: TRBV15
cdr3_length: 15

cdr3_aa: ASSLLLGGTDTQY
d_call: -
j_call: TRBJ2-3
v_call: TRBV7-2
cdr3_length: 13

cdr3_aa: ASSLEPTPRREQY
d_call: -
j_call: TRBJ2-7
v_call: TRBV7-9
cdr3_length: 13

cdr3_aa: ASSPPVGTGNTIY
d_call: -
j_call: TRBJ1-3
v_call: TRBV28
cdr3_length: 13

cdr3_aa: ASSQGGRSGNTIY
d_call: -
j_call: TRBJ1-3
v_call: TRBV4-1
cdr3_length: 13

cdr3_aa: AISEWWGQPQH
d_call: -
j_call: TRBJ1-5
v_call: TRBV10-3
cdr3_length: 11

cdr3_aa: ASSLVLAGNTDTQY
d_call: TRBD2
j_call: TRBJ2-3
v_call: TRBV7-9
cdr3_length: 14

cdr3_aa: ASSPRLDRGAQY
d_call: TRBD1
j_call: TRBJ2-3
v_call: TRBV27
cdr3_length: 12

cdr3_aa: ASSVAPGGGNTIY
d_call: -
j_call: TRBJ1-3
v_call: TRBV9
cdr3_length: 13

cdr3_aa: ASSPSPGQGYRWD
d_call: TRBD1
j_call: TRBJ2-7
v_call: TRBV5-1
cdr3_length: 13

cdr3_aa: ATHRSGTDVNEQF
d_call: -
j_call: TRBJ2-1
v_call: TRBV2
cdr3_length: 13

cdr3_aa: ASSTGAYYGYT
d_call: -
j_call: TRBJ1-2
v_call: TRBV28
cdr3_length: 11

cdr3_aa: ASSLAGTQHPAF
d_call: -
j_call: TRBJ2-1
v_call: TRBV5-5
cdr3_length: 12

cdr3_aa: ASSFGGLSSYNEQF
d_call: -
j_call: TRBJ2-1
v_call: TRBV27
cdr3_length: 14

cdr3_aa: ASSPRAGPNGQY
d_call: -
j_call: TRBJ2-7
v_call: TRBV11-2
cdr3_length: 12

cdr3_aa: AWSKGPGGYT
d_call: -
j_call: TRBJ1-2
v_call: TRBV30
cdr3_length: 10

cdr3_aa: ASSSYRGLRNEQF
d_call: TRBD1
j_call: TRBJ2-1
v_call: TRBV11-2
cdr3_length: 13